Listed here is a single T cell receptor (beta chain). Germline V gene sequence: CDR1 SQVTM, CDR2 ANQGSEA. The CDR3 runs to 13 residues. 5' RACE with UMI labels generated the TRB cDNA libraries. TCRdb reprocessed the 5' RACE reads, keeping one entry per CDR3 protein, no DNA. Its clone listing holds about 43,000 distinct CDR3 sequences. This sample is drawn from a study of CXCR3-negative and CXCR3-positive naive CD8 T cells. This rearrangement joins TRBV29-1 to TRBJ2-2. This sequence originates from a human donor in good health. Some clones in this sample may be carry-over from other donors' samples. Sequencing was carried out using memory CD8+ T cells from blood. The CDR3 reads CSGTGPNTGELFF.